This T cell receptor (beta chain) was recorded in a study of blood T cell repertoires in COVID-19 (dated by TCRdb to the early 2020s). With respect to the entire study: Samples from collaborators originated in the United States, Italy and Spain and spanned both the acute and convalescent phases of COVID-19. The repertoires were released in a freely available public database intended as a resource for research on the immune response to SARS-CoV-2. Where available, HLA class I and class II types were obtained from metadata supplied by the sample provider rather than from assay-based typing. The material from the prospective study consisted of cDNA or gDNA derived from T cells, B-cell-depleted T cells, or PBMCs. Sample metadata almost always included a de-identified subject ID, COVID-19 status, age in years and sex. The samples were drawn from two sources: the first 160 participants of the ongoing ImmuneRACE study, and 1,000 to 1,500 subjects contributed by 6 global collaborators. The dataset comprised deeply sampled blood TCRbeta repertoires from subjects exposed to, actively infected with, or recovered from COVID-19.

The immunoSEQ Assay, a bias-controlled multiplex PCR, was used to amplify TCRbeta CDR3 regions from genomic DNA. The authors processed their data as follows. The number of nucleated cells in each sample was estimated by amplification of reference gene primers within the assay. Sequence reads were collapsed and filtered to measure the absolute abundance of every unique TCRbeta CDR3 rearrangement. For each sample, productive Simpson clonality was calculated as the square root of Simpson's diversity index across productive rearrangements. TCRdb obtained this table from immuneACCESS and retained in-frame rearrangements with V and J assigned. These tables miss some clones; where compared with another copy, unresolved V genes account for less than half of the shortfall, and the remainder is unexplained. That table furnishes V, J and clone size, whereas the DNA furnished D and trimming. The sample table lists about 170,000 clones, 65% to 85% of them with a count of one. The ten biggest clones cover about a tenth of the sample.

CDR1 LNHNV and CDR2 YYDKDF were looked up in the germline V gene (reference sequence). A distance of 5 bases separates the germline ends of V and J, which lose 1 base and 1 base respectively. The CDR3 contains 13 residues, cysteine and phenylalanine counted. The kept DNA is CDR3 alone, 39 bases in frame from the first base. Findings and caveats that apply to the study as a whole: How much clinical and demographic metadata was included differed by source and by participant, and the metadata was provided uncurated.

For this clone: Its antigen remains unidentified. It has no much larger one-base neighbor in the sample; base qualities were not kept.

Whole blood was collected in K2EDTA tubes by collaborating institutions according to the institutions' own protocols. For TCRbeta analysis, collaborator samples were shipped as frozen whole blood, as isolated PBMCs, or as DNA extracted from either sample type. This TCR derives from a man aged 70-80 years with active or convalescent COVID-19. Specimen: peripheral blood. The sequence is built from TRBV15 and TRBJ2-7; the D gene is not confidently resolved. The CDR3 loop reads CATSRAQSYEQYF. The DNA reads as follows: TGTGCCACCAGCAGAGCGCAGTCCTACGAGCAGTACTTC. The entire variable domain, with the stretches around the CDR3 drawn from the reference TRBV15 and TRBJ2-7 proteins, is DAMVIQNPRYQVTQFGKPVTLSCSQTLNHNVMYWYQQKSSQAPKLLFHYYDKDFNNEADTPDNFQSRRPNTSFCFLDIRSPGLGDTAMYLCATSRAQSYEQYFGPGTRLTVT.